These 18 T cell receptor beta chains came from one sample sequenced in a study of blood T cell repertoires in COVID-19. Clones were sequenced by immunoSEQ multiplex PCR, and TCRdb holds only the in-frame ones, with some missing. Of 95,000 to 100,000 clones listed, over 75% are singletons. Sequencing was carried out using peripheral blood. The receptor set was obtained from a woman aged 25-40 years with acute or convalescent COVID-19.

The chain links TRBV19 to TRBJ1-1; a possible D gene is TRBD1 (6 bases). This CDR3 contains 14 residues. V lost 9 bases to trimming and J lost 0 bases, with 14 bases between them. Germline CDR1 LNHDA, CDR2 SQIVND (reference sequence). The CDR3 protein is CASRPGHLNTEAFF. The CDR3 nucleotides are TGTGCCAGCCGACCGGGACACTTGAACACTGAAGCTTTCTTT.

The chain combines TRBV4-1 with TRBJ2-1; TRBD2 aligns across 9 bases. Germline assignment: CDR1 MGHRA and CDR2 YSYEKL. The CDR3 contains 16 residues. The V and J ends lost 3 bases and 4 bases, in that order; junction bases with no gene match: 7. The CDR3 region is CASSHAGTSPYNEQFF. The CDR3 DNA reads TGCGCCAGCAGCCATGCCGGGACTAGCCCTTACAATGAGCAGTTCTTC.

The CDR3 region is CASSYGAAANEKLFF. CDR3 nucleotide sequence: TGTGCCAGCAGTTACGGGGCAGCTGCTAATGAAAAACTGTTTTTT. This chain uses TRBV6-5 with TRBJ1-4; tentatively, D is TRBD1 (5 bases). Germline V gene sequence: CDR1 MNHEY, CDR2 SVGAGI. Trimming took 2 bases from V and 3 from J, leaving 10 bases between them. This CDR3 contains 15 residues.

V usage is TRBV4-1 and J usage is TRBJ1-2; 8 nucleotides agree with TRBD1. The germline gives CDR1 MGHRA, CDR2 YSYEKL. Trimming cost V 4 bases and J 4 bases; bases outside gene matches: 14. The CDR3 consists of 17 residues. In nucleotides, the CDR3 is TGCGCCAGCAGCCCCCCCCCTCTGACAGGGGAGGGCTATGGCTACACCTTC. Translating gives CASSPPPLTGEGYGYTF.

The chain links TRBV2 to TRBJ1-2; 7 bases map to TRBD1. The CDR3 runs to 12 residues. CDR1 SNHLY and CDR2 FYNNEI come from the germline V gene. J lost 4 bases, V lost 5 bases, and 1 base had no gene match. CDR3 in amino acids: CASSPGGYGYTF. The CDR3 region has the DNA TGTGCCAGCAGTCCAGGGGGCTATGGCTACACCTTC.

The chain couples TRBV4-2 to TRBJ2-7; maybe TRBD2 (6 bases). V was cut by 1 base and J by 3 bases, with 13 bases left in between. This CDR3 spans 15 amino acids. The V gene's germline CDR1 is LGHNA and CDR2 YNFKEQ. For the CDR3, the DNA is TGTGCCAGCAGCCAAGGTCGGGACTTATACTACGAGCAGTACTTC. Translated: CASSQGRDLYYEQYF.

CDR3 amino acids: CATSDLPDLRTETQYF. In nucleotides, the CDR3 is TGTGCCACCAGTGATTTGCCGGACTTGCGGACGGAGACCCAGTACTTC. The genes are TRBV24-1 and TRBJ2-5; D possibly corresponds to TRBD2 (5 bases). Germline loops: CDR1 KGHDR, CDR2 SFDVKD. Deletions cut 0 bases from V and 5 bases from J, with 15 bases between. CDR3 length: 16 residues.

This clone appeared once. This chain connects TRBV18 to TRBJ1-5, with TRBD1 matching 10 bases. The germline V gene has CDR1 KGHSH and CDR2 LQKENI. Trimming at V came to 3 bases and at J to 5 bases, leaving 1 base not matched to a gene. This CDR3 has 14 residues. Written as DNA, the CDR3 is TGTGCCAGCTCACCGGGACAGGGGTATCAGCCCCAGCATTTT. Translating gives CASSPGQGYQPQHF.

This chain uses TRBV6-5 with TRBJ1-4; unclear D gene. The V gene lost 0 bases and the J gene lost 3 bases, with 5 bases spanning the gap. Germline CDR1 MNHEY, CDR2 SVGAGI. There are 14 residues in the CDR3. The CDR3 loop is CASSYSRANEKLFF. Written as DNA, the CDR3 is TGTGCCAGCAGTTACTCGAGGGCTAATGAAAAACTGTTTTTT.

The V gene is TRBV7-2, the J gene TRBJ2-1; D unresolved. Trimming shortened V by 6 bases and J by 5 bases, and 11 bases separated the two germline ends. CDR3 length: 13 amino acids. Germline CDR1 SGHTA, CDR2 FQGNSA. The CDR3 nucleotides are TGTGCCAGCAGAATAGTGCTGAACAATGAGCAGTTCTTC. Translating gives CASRIVLNNEQFF.

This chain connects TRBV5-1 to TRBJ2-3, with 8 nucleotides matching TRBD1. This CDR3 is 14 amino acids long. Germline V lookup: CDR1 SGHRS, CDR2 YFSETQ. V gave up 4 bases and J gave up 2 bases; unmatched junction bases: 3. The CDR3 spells CASSPDRATDTQYF. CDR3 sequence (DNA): TGCGCCAGCAGCCCGGACAGGGCCACAGATACGCAGTATTTT.

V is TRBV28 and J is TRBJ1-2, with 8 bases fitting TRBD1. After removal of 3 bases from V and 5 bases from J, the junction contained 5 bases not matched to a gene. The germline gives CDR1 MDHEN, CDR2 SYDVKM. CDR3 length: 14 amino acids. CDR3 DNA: TGTGCCAGCAGTTTCCTGGACAGGGAATATGGCTACACCTTC. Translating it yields CASSFLDREYGYTF.

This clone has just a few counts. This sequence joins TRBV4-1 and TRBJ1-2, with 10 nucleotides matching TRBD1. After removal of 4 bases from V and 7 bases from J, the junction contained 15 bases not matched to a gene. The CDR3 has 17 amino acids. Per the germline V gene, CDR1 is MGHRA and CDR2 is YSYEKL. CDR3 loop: CASSLNTGQGTLSGYTF. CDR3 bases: TGCGCCAGCAGCCTGAACACGGGACAGGGGACCCTTTCTGGCTACACCTTC.

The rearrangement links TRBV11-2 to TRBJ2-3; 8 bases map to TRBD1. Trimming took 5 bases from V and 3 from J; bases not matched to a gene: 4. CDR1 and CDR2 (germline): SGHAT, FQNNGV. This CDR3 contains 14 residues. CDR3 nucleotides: TGTGCCAGCAGCCCCACAGGGGGGACAGATACGCAGTATTTT. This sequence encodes CASSPTGGTDTQYF.

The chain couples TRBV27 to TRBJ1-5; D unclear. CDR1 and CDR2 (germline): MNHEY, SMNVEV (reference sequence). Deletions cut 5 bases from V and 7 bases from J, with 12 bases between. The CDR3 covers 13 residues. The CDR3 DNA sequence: TGTGCCAGCAGTCTACAGCCATCACAGCCCCAGCATTTT. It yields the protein CASSLQPSQPQHF.

Here the CDR3 reads CASSLQEPPRGGYTF. DNA for the CDR3: TGTGCCAGCAGCTTACAGGAACCGCCTCGGGGTGGCTACACCTTC. The chain joins TRBV7-2 to TRBJ1-2; D is uncertain. This CDR3 is built from 15 residues. The V end was cut by 2 bases, the J end by 7 bases, with 17 bases between. Germline V lookup: CDR1 SGHTA, CDR2 FQGNSA. The whole variable domain, filled in from reference TRBV7-2 and TRBJ1-2, reads GAGVSQSPSNKVTEKGKDVELRCDPISGHTALYWYRQSLGQGLEFLIYFQGNSAPDKSGLPSDRFSAERTGGSVSTLTIQRTQQEDSAVYLCASSLQEPPRGGYTFGSGTRLTVV.

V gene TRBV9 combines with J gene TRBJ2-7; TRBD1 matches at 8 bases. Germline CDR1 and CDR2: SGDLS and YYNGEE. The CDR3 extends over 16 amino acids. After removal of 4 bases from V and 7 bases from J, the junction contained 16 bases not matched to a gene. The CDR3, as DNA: TGTGCCAGCAGCCCGTACGACAGGGGTTTGGTTAGTGAGCAGTACTTC. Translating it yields CASSPYDRGLVSEQYF.

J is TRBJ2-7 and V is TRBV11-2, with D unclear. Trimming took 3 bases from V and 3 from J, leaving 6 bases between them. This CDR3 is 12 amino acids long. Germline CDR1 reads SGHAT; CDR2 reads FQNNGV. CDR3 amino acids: CASSFSGYEQYF. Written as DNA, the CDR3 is TGTGCCAGCAGCTTTTCCGGCTACGAGCAGTACTTC.